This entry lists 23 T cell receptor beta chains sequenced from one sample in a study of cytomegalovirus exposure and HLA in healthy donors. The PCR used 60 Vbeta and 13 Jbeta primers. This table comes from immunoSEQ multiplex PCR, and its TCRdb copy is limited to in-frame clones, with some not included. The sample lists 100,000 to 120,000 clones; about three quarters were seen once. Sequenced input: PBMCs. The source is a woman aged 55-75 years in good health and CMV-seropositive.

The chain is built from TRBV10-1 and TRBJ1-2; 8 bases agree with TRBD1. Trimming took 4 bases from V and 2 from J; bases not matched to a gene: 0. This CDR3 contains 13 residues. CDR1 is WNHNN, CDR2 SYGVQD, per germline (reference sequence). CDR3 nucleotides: TGCGCCAGCAGTGGGACAGGGAACTATGGCTACACCTTC. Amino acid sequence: CASSGTGNYGYTF.

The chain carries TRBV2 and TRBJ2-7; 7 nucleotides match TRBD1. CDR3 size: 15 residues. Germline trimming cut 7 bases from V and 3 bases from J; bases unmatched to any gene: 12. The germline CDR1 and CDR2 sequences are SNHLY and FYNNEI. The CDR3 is CASTVEQGSDYEQYF. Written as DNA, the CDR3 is TGTGCCAGCACAGTTGAACAGGGGTCTGACTACGAGCAGTACTTC.

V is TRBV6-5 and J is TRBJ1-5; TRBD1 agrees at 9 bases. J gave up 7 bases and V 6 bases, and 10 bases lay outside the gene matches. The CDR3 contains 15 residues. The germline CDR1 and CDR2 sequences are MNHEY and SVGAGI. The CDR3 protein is CASSLSQGAGQPQHF. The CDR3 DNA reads TGTGCCAGCAGCCTTTCACAGGGGGCAGGACAGCCCCAGCATTTT.

The CDR3 is CASTWDRANTEAFF. In nucleotides, the CDR3 is TGTGCCAGCACCTGGGACAGAGCGAACACTGAAGCTTTCTTT. This chain connects TRBV2 to TRBJ1-1; TRBD1 agrees at 7 bases. Trimming at V came to 7 bases and at J to 1 base, leaving 6 bases not matched to a gene. Looked up from germline, CDR1 is SNHLY and CDR2 is FYNNEI. The CDR3 has 14 amino acids. Full variable domain (remainder filled in from reference TRBV2 and TRBJ1-1): EPEVTQTPSHQVTQMGQEVILRCVPISNHLYFYWYRQILGQKVEFLVSFYNNEISEKSEIFDDQFSVERPDGSNFTLKIRSTKLEDSAMYFCASTWDRANTEAFFGQGTRLTVV.

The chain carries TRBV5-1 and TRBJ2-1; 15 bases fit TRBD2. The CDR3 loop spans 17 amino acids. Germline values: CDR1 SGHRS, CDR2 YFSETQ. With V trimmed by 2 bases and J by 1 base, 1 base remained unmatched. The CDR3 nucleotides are TGCGCCAGCAGCTTCGGACTAGCGGGAGGGTCCTACAATGAGCAGTTCTTC. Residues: CASSFGLAGGSYNEQFF.

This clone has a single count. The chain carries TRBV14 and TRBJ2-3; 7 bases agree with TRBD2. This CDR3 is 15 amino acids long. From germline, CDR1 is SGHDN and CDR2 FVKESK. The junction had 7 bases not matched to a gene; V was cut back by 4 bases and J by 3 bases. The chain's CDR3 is CASSLAGGGTDTQYF. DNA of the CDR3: TGTGCCAGCAGCCTCGCAGGCGGGGGAACAGATACGCAGTATTTT.

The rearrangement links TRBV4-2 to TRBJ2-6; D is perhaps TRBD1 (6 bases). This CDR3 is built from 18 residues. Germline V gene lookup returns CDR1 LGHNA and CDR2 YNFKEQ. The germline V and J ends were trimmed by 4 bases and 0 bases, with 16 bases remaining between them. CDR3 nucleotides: TGTGCCAGCAGCCGAACGTCGGACAGTCTCTCTGGGGCCAACGTCCTGACTTTC. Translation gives CASSRTSDSLSGANVLTF.

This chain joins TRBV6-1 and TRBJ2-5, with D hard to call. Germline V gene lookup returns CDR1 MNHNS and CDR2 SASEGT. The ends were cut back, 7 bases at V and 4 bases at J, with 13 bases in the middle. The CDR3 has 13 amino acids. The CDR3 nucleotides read TGTGCCAGCACCCGTGAAGTGAGAGAGACCCAGTACTTC. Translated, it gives CASTREVRETQYF.

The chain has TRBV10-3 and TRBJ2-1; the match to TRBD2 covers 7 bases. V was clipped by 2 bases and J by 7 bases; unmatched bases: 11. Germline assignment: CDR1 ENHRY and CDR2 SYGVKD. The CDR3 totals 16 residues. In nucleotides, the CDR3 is TGTGCCATCAGTGAGCCCGCGGTGACTAGCAGAAATGAGCAGTTCTTC. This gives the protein CAISEPAVTSRNEQFF.

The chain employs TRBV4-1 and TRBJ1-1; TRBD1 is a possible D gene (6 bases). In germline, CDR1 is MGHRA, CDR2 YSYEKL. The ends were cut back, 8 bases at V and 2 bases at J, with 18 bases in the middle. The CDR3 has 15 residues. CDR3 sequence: CASRPSGQPNTEAFF. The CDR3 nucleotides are TGCGCCAGCCGGCCCTCCGGACAGCCAAACACTGAAGCTTTCTTT.

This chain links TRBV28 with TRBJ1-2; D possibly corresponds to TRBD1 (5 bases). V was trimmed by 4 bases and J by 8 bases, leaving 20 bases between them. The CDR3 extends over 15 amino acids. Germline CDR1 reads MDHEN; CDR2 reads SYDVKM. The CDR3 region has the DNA TGTGCCAGCAGTTCGCAGGGCACATCGTATAGAGGCTACACCTTC. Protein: CASSSQGTSYRGYTF.

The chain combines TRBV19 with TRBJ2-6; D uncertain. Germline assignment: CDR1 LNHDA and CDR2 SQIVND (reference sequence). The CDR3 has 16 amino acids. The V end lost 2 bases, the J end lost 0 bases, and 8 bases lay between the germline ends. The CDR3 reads CASSISYSSGANVLTF. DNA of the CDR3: TGTGCCAGTAGTATAAGTTATAGCTCTGGGGCCAACGTCCTGACTTTC.

In nucleotides, the CDR3 is TGTGCCAGCAGACTGCGGGAAAACCTCTACAATGAGCAGTTCTTC. Translated: CASRLRENLYNEQFF. This chain joins TRBV28 and TRBJ2-1; weak D call: TRBD2 (6 bases). Looked up from germline, CDR1 is MDHEN and CDR2 is SYDVKM. The CDR3 extends over 15 amino acids. V lost 6 bases and J 3 bases, leaving 15 bases between the germline ends.

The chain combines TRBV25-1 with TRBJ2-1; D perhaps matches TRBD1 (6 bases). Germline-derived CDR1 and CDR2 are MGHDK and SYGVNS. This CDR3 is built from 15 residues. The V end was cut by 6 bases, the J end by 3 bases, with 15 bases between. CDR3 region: CASSKTGGYYNEQFF. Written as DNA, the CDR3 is TGTGCCAGCAGCAAGACAGGTGGTTACTACAATGAGCAGTTCTTC.

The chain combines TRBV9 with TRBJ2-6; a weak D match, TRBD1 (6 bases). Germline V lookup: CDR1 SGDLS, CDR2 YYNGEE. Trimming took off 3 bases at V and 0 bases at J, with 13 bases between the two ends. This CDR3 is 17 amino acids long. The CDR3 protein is CASSEWTVSSGANVLTF. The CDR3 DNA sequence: TGTGCCAGCAGCGAATGGACAGTCAGCTCTGGGGCCAACGTCCTGACTTTC.

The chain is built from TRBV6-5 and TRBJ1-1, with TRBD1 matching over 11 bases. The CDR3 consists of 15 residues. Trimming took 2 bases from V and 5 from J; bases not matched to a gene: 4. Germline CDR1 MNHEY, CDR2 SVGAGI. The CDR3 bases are TGTGCCAGCAGTTACACCGGGACAGGGGGAACTGAAGCTTTCTTT. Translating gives CASSYTGTGGTEAFF.

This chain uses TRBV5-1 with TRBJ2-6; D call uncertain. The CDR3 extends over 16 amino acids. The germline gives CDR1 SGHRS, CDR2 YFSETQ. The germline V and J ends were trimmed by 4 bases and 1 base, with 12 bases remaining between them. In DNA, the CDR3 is TGCGCCAGCAGCACCGTTCCGACATCTGGGGCCAACGTCCTGACTTTC. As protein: CASSTVPTSGANVLTF.

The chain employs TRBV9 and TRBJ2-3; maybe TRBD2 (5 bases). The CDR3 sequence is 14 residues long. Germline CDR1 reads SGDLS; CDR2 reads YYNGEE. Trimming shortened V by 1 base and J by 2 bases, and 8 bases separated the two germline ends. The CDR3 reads CASSVIDYTDTQYF. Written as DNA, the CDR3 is TGTGCCAGCAGCGTAATAGACTACACAGATACGCAGTATTTT.

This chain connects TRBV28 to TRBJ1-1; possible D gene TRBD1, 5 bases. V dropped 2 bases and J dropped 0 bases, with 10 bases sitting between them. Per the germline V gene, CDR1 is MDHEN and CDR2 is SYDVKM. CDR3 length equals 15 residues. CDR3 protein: CASSLPGGMNTEAFF. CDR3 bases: TGTGCCAGCAGTTTACCCGGGGGAATGAACACTGAAGCTTTCTTT.

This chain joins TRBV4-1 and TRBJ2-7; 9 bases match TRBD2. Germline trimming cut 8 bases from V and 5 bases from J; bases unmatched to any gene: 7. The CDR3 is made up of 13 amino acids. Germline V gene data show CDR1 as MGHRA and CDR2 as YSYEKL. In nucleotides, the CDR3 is TGCGCCAGCCGCGGCGGGAGGGCCAACGAGCAGTACTTC. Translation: CASRGGRANEQYF.

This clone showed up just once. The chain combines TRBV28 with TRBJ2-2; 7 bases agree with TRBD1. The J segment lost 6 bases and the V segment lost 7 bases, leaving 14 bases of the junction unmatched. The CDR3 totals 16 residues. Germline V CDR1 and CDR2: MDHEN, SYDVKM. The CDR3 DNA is TGTGCCAGCACTAATCCTGACAGGGTAATGGCCGGGGAGCTGTTTTTT. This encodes CASTNPDRVMAGELFF.

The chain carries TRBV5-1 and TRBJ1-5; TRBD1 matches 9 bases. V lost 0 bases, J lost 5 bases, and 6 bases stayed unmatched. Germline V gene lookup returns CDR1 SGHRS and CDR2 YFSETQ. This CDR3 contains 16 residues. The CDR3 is CASSLGDRVGHQPQHF. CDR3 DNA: TGCGCCAGCAGCTTGGGGGACAGGGTGGGACATCAGCCCCAGCATTTT.

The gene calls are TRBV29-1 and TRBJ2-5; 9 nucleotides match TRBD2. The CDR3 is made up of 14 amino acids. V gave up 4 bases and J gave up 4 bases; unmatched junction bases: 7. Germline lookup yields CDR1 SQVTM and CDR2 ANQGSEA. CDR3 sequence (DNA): TGCAGCGTTGGGTATAGCGGGAGTCTAGAGACCCAGTACTTC. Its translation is CSVGYSGSLETQYF.